A selection of T cell receptor beta chains follows, all from one sample in a study of blood T cell repertoires in COVID-19. Clones were read by immunoSEQ multiplex PCR, and TCRdb kept only the in-frame ones, dropping some. The sample holds some 200,000 clones; roughly 86% are singletons and the top ten take 7.6%. The material sequenced was peripheral blood. These receptor sequences come from a woman aged 45-59 years with active or convalescent COVID-19. Both conserved end residues are part of each CDR3. Fields, in order: J gene, D gene, clone size, V gene, CDR3 protein, CDR3 DNA. A D gene is named only where the DNA matches it firmly. Clone size appears in some rows only: once, few, many, or a class for an expanded clone.

J: TRBJ1-5; D: -; size: -; V: TRBV18; CDR3: CASSPSDSRNQPQHF; DNA: TGTGCCAGCTCACCATCGGACAGCCGCAATCAGCCCCAGCATTTT
J: TRBJ1-1; D: TRBD1; size: -; V: TRBV5-1; CDR3: CASIATGVVEAFF; DNA: TGCGCCAGCATTGCGACAGGGGTCGTTGAAGCTTTCTTT
J: TRBJ1-2; D: TRBD1; size: once; V: TRBV5-1; CDR3: CASSLGRTGTKPGYTF; DNA: TGCGCCAGCAGCTTGGGGAGGACAGGGACGAAGCCGGGCTACACCTTC
J: TRBJ2-3; D: -; size: -; V: TRBV18; CDR3: CASSPFGQRTDTQYF; DNA: TGTGCCAGCTCACCATTCGGACAGCGTACTGATACGCAGTATTTT
J: TRBJ2-7; D: TRBD2; size: -; V: TRBV3-1/TRBV3-2; CDR3: CASSHLLAGGSYEQYF; DNA: TGTGCCAGCAGCCACCTACTAGCGGGAGGGTCCTACGAGCAGTACTTC
J: TRBJ1-5; D: TRBD1; size: -; V: TRBV28; CDR3: CASRTGGSGQPQHF; DNA: TGTGCCAGCAGAACAGGGGGCAGCGGTCAGCCCCAGCATTTT
J: TRBJ2-5; D: -; size: -; V: TRBV30; CDR3: CAWSVVRGSRAQETQYF; DNA: TGTGCCTGGAGTGTAGTAAGGGGAAGCAGGGCCCAAGAGACCCAGTACTTC
J: TRBJ2-7; D: -; size: -; V: TRBV20-1; CDR3: CSASLQASSYEQYF; DNA: TGCAGTGCTAGTCTCCAGGCGAGCTCCTACGAGCAGTACTTC
J: TRBJ1-4; D: TRBD1; size: -; V: TRBV2; CDR3: CASSQNRGSNEKLFF; DNA: TGTGCCAGCAGTCAGAACAGGGGTTCTAATGAAAAACTGTTTTTT
J: TRBJ2-1; D: TRBD2; size: -; V: TRBV11-2; CDR3: CASSLEGLAGVNEQFF; DNA: TGTGCCAGCAGCTTAGAAGGTTTAGCGGGAGTCAATGAGCAGTTCTTC
J: TRBJ1-1; D: TRBD1; size: -; V: TRBV27; CDR3: CASSGDRGANTEAFF; DNA: TGTGCCAGCAGTGGGGACAGGGGGGCGAACACTGAAGCTTTCTTT
J: TRBJ1-1; D: TRBD1; size: -; V: TRBV5-1; CDR3: CASSLQPGQGNTEAFF; DNA: TGCGCCAGCAGCTTACAACCGGGACAGGGGAACACTGAAGCTTTCTTT
J: TRBJ2-5; D: TRBD1; size: few; V: TRBV7-6; CDR3: CASSLARTGGQETQYF; DNA: TGTGCCAGCAGCTTAGCGCGGACAGGGGGCCAAGAGACCCAGTACTTC
J: TRBJ1-6; D: -; size: -; V: TRBV11-2; CDR3: CASSPRGGSPLHF; DNA: TGTGCCAGCAGCCCCCGGGGGGGTTCACCCCTCCACTTT
J: TRBJ2-1; D: -; size: -; V: TRBV3-1/TRBV3-2; CDR3: CASSPQGLQGGSFF; DNA: TGTGCCAGCAGCCCCCAGGGCCTACAGGGTGGTTCGTTCTTC
J: TRBJ1-5; D: -; size: -; V: TRBV10-1; CDR3: CASSELSGPQHF; DNA: TGCGCCAGCAGTGAATTATCCGGGCCCCAGCATTTT
J: TRBJ1-3; D: -; size: few; V: TRBV19; CDR3: CASSRGAGGNTIYF; DNA: TGTGCCAGTAGTCGGGGGGCCGGGGGAAACACCATATATTTT
J: TRBJ1-1; D: TRBD1; size: -; V: TRBV28; CDR3: CASNPGGTAGRWAFF; DNA: TGTGCCAGCAACCCGGGGGGGACAGCTGGAAGGTGGGCTTTCTTT
J: TRBJ2-1; D: -; size: -; V: TRBV11-2; CDR3: CASSYRGNEQFF; DNA: TGTGCCAGCAGCTATAGGGGAAATGAGCAGTTCTTC
J: TRBJ2-7; D: TRBD1; size: few; V: TRBV5-4; CDR3: CASTLDRRVGEQYF; DNA: TGTGCCAGCACCTTGGACAGGCGAGTCGGGGAGCAGTACTTC
J: TRBJ1-3; D: -; size: -; V: TRBV11-2; CDR3: CASSLARAGNTIYF; DNA: TGTGCCAGCAGCTTAGCCAGGGCTGGAAACACCATATATTTT
J: TRBJ1-1; D: TRBD1; size: -; V: TRBV11-2; CDR3: CASSLGRDSLNTEAFF; DNA: TGTGCCAGCAGCTTAGGCCGGGACAGTCTGAACACTGAAGCTTTCTTT
J: TRBJ1-5; D: TRBD1; size: few; V: TRBV18; CDR3: CASSPTGAVQPQHF; DNA: TGTGCCAGCTCACCGACAGGGGCGGTTCAGCCCCAGCATTTT
J: TRBJ1-4; D: TRBD1; size: few; V: TRBV28; CDR3: CASSAGQGVRELFF; DNA: TGTGCCAGCAGTGCGGGACAGGGGGTGAGGGAACTGTTTTTT
J: TRBJ2-2; D: -; size: -; V: TRBV5-1; CDR3: CASRGRDRTGELFF; DNA: TGCGCCAGCAGAGGCAGGGATAGAACCGGGGAGCTGTTTTTT
J: TRBJ2-6; D: -; size: once; V: TRBV10-3; CDR3: CAISEPSSGANVLTF; DNA: TGTGCCATCAGTGAGCCTAGCTCTGGGGCCAACGTCCTGACTTTC
J: TRBJ1-2; D: TRBD1; size: -; V: TRBV2; CDR3: CASRKGAESYGYTF; DNA: TGTGCCAGCAGGAAGGGGGCCGAGAGCTATGGCTACACCTTC
J: TRBJ2-7; D: -; size: -; V: TRBV6-5; CDR3: CASRLYEQYF; DNA: TGTGCCAGCAGACTCTACGAGCAGTACTTC
J: TRBJ1-6; D: TRBD1; size: -; V: TRBV19; CDR3: CASNGQAGSYNSPLHF; DNA: TGTGCCAGTAATGGACAGGCAGGCTCCTATAATTCACCCCTCCACTTT
J: TRBJ1-2; D: -; size: -; V: TRBV12-3/TRBV12-4; CDR3: CASSQGYGYTF; DNA: TGTGCCAGCAGCCAGGGTTATGGCTACACCTTC
J: TRBJ2-5; D: -; size: -; V: TRBV11-1; CDR3: CASSEPQGTQYF; DNA: TGTGCCAGCAGCGAGCCTCAGGGGACCCAGTACTTC
J: TRBJ1-4; D: -; size: -; V: TRBV19; CDR3: CASTIGGAGLFF; DNA: TGTGCCAGTACTATTGGAGGGGCCGGGCTGTTTTTT